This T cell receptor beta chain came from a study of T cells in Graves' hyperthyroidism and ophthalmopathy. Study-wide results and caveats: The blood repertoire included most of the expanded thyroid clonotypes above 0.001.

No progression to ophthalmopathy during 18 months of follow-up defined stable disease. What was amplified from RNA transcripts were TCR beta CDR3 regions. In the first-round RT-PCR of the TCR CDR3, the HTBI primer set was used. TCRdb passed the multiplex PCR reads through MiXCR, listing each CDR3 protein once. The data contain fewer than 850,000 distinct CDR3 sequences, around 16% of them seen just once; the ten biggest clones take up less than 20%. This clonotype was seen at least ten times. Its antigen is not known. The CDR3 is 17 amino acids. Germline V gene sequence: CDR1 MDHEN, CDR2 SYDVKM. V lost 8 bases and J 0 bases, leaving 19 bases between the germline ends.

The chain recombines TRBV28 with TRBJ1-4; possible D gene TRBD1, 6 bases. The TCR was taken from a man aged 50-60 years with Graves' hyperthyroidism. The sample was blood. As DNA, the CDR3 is TGTGCCAGCCTCGGGAACAGGGTTATGCCAACTAATGAAAAACTGTTTTTT. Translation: CASLGNRVMPTNEKLFF.